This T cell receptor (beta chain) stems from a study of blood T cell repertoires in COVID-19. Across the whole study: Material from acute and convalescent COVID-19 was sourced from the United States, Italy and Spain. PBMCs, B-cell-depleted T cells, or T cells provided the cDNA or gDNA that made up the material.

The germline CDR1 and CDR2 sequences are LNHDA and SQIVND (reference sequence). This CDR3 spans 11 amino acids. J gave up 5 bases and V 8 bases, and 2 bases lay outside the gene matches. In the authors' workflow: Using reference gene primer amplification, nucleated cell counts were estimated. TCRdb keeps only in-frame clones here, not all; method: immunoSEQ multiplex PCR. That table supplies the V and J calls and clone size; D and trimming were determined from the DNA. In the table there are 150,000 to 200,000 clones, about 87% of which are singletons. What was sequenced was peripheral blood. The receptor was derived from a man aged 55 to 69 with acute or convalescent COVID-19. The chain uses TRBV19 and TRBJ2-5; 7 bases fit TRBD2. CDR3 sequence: CASGEGETQYF. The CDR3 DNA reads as TGTGCCAGTGGGGAGGGGGAGACCCAGTACTTC. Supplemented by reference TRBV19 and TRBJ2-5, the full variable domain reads DGGITQSPKYLFRKEGQNVTLSCEQNLNHDAMYWYRQDPGQGLRLIYYSQIVNDFQKGDIAEGYSVSREKKESFPLTVTSAQKNPTAFYLCASGEGETQYFGPGTRLLVL.